The clone carrying this T cell receptor beta chain was seen ten or more times. This sample is part of a study of T cells in Graves' hyperthyroidism and ophthalmopathy. Researchers amplified the TCR beta CDR3 regions from RNA transcripts. First-round RT-PCR with HTBI primers amplified the TCR CDR3 region. TCRdb passed the multiplex PCR reads through MiXCR, listing each CDR3 protein once. The sample consists of about 560,000 distinct CDR3 sequences, approximately 15% of them appearing once. CDR1 and CDR2 from the germline V gene are SGHRS and YFSETQ. The CDR3 covers 14 residues. The junction had 3 bases not matched to a gene; V was cut back by 2 bases and J by 3 bases.

This chain connects TRBV5-1 to TRBJ2-3, with 7 bases fitting TRBD2. Sequenced input: blood. The receptor's source is a woman in her twenties or thirties with Graves' hyperthyroidism. CDR3 DNA sequence: TGCGCCAGCAGCTTCAACGGGAGGACAGATACGCAGTATTTT. This sequence encodes CASSFNGRTDTQYF.